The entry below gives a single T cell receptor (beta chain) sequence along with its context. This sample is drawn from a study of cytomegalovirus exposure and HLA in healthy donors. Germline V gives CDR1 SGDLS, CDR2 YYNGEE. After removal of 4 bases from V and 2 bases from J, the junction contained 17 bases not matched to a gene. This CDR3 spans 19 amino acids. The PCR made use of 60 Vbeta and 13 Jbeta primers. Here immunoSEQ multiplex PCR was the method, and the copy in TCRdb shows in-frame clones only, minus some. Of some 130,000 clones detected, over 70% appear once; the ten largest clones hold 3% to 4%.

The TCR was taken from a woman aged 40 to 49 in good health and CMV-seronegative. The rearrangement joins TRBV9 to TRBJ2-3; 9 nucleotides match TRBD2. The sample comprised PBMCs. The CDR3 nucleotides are TGTGCCAGCAGCTCCGAAGGTGGGGCTAGCGGGACTGACACAGATACGCAGTATTTT. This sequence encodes CASSSEGGASGTDTDTQYF.